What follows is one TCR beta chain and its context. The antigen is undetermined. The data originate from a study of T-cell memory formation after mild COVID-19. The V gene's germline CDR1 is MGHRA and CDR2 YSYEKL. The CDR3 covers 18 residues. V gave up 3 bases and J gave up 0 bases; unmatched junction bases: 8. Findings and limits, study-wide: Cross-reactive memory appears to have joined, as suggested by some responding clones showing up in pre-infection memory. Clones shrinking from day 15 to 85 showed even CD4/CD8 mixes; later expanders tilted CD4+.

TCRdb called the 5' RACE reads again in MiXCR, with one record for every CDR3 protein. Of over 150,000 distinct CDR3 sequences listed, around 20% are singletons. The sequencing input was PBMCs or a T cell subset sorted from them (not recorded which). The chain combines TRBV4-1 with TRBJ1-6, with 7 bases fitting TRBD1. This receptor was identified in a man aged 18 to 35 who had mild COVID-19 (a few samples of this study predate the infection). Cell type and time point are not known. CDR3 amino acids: CASSHNYRGSSYNSPLHF. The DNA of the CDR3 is TGCGCCAGCAGCCACAATTACAGGGGTAGCTCCTATAATTCACCCCTCCACTTT.